This TCR beta chain emerged from a study of shared clonotypes between healthy human individuals. In the authors' methods: ImmunoSEQ sequences covered only the junction and lacked quality scores; filtering therefore differed. Clones were sequenced by immunoSEQ multiplex PCR, and TCRdb holds only the in-frame ones, with some missing. V, J and clone size reflect that table, while D and trimming were determined from the DNA. The sample contains under 1 million clones, 90% to 98% of which appear only once. Germline CDR1 is MNHEY and CDR2 is SVGAGI. Trimming stripped 0 bases from V and 5 bases from J, with 1 base between. The CDR3 consists of 12 residues. Positive CCR7 selection of CD45RO-negative cells yielded the naive CD8 cells, and terminally differentiated effector memory CD45RA+ cells were excluded. Study observations and caveats: When naive CD4 clonotypes were compared across a few donors, around 5% were shared.

A note on this clone: Its matching antigen is unknown. Other DNA sequences in this specimen translate into the identical CDR3.

Sequencing was done on a sample of naive CD8+ T cells sorted from blood. The sequence was obtained from a young man in good health. The J gene is TRBJ2-2, the V gene TRBV6-5; D remains unclear. The CDR3 region has the DNA TGTGCCAGCAGTTACTCGACCGGGGAGCTGTTTTTT. Translation: CASSYSTGELFF.